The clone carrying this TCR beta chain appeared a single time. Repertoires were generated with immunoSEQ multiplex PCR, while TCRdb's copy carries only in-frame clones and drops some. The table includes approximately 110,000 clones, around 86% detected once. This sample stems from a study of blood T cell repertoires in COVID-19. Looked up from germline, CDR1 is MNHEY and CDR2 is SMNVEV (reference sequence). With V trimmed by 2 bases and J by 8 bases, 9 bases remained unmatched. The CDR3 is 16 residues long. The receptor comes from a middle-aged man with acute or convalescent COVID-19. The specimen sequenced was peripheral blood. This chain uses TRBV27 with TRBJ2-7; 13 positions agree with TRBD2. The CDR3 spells CASSLTGLAGPWQQYF. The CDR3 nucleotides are TGTGCCAGCAGTTTAACGGGACTAGCGGGGCCCTGGCAGCAGTACTTC.